The 21 T cell receptor beta chains below were found in one sample sequenced in a study of spatial heterogeneity in lung cancer. Noted time point: sample taken at primary tumor resection. One entry per CDR3 protein, called by TCRdb with MiXCR from the 5' RACE reads. This table has around 66,000 distinct CDR3 sequences, under 7.5% appearing once. Sequenced material: PBMCs, taken at surgery. The receptors here all came from a female donor with early-stage non-small cell lung cancer.

In this sample, this clonotype turned up many times. The chain is built from TRBV11-2 and TRBJ2-3; D uncertain. The CDR3 covers 14 residues. V shed 11 bases and J shed 1 base, with 16 bases lying between them. Germline V gene sequence: CDR1 SGHAT, CDR2 FQNNGV. CDR3 loop: CAAKELTGTDTQYF. For the CDR3, the DNA is TGTGCCGCTAAAGAGCTTACCGGCACAGATACGCAGTATTTT.

This clonotype was observed a few times. The CDR3 coding sequence is TGCGCCAGCAGCTCGGAAGGGGGACCCAACACTGAAGCTTTCTTT. Translated: CASSSEGGPNTEAFF. V usage is TRBV5-1 and J usage is TRBJ1-1, with D tentatively TRBD1 (6 bases). Germline CDR1 and CDR2: SGHRS and YFSETQ. This CDR3 is 15 amino acids long. Deletions cut 3 bases from V and 2 bases from J, with 14 bases between.

The rearrangement joins TRBV11-1 to TRBJ2-1; TRBD2 matches at 12 bases. Losses at the gene ends were 4 bases for V and 7 bases for J; bases not matched to a gene: 11. Germline V gene lookup returns CDR1 SGHAT and CDR2 FQDESV (reference sequence). The CDR3 extends over 17 amino acids. The CDR3 coding sequence is TGTGCCAGCAGCTCCCCTTTTGGACTAGCGGGATATAATGAGCAGTTCTTC. Protein product: CASSSPFGLAGYNEQFF.

Many counts were recorded for this clonotype. The chain recombines TRBV15 with TRBJ1-1, with TRBD1 identical over 7 bases. With 3 bases clipped from V and 1 base from J, the junction kept 5 bases outside the gene matches. Germline loops: CDR1 LNHNV, CDR2 YYDKDF (reference sequence). The CDR3 consists of 15 residues. The CDR3 DNA sequence: TGTGCCACCAGCAGCGGGAACAGGGGGAACACTGAAGCTTTCTTT. Protein: CATSSGNRGNTEAFF.

In this sample, this clonotype turned up many times. The rearrangement joins TRBV10-3 to TRBJ2-6, with a tentative D call TRBD2 (5 bases). CDR3 length equals 15 residues. Looked up from germline, CDR1 is ENHRY and CDR2 is SYGVKD. The V gene lost 6 bases and the J gene lost 0 bases, with 9 bases spanning the gap. The CDR3 DNA reads as TGTGCCATCAGATATGGGAGCTCTGGGGCCAACGTCCTGACTTTC. This gives the protein CAIRYGSSGANVLTF.

This clonotype appeared a few times. The chain carries TRBV5-1 and TRBJ2-2, with D perhaps matching TRBD1 or TRBD2 (5 bases each). The CDR3 consists of 14 residues. V dropped 5 bases and J dropped 4 bases, with 12 bases sitting between them. Per germline, CDR1 SGHRS and CDR2 YFSETQ. CDR3 region: CASSRDEGTGELFF. The CDR3 bases are TGCGCCAGCAGTAGGGACGAGGGCACCGGGGAGCTGTTTTTT.

This clonotype was recorded at least ten times. The chain recombines TRBV7-9 with TRBJ1-1, with D perhaps matching TRBD1 (6 bases). V was clipped by 7 bases and J by 4 bases, with 10 bases between them. The germline V gene encodes CDR1 SEHNR and CDR2 FQNEAQ (reference sequence). The length of the CDR3 is 12 residues. The CDR3 is CASNREGTEAFF. CDR3 DNA: TGTGCCAGCAACAGGGAGGGCACTGAAGCTTTCTTT.

Ten or more counts support this clonotype. The chain is built from TRBV20-1 and TRBJ2-7; D might be TRBD2 (7 bases). In germline, CDR1 is DFQATT, CDR2 SNEGSKA (reference sequence). The CDR3 length is 13 residues. Trimming removed 6 bases from V and 9 bases from J, with 21 bases in between. The CDR3 nucleotides are TGCAGTGCCTCCGTGCGGGGGCTAGATTGGCAGTACGTC. Translating it yields CSASVRGLDWQYV.

About this clonotype: Being one base from a much bigger clone, this may be a read error. This chain's CDR3 is CVSSLFETDTQYF. CDR3 sequence (DNA): TGTGTCAGCAGTTTATTTGAGACAGATACGCAGTATTTT. V gene TRBV12-3 or TRBV12-4 combines with J gene TRBJ2-3; D uncertain. The CDR3 has 13 residues.

This clonotype was seen many times. This chain links TRBV20-1 with TRBJ1-1; 9 positions match TRBD1. Trimming removed 5 bases from V and 0 bases from J; junction bases left unmatched: 7. The V gene's germline CDR1 is DFQATT and CDR2 SNEGSKA (reference sequence). The CDR3 contains 15 residues. CDR3 nucleotide sequence: TGCAGTGCTCCGGGACAGGGAGCCGTGAACACTGAAGCTTTCTTT. This gives the protein CSAPGQGAVNTEAFF.

This clonotype was observed at least ten times. The chain uses TRBV28 and TRBJ1-3; D is possibly TRBD1 (6 bases). The CDR3 consists of 16 residues. Trimming cost V 3 bases and J 0 bases, with 12 bases left between them. Germline loops: CDR1 MDHEN, CDR2 SYDVKM. The CDR3 DNA reads as TGTGCCAGCAGTTTTTCGGGGGCTAACTCTGGAAACACCATATATTTT. Translated, it gives CASSFSGANSGNTIYF.

The sample holds a few counts of this clonotype. V usage is TRBV20-1 and J usage is TRBJ1-2; D possibly corresponds to TRBD1 (6 bases). The CDR3 is 12 residues long. V lost 5 bases, J lost 4 bases, and 11 bases lay in between. Germline V gene sequence: CDR1 DFQATT, CDR2 SNEGSKA (reference sequence). The CDR3 sequence is CSAFTGIYGYTF. CDR3 DNA: TGCAGTGCTTTCACAGGGATCTATGGCTACACCTTC.

This clonotype was detected many times. The genes are TRBV12-3 or TRBV12-4 and TRBJ2-1, with TRBD2 matching 8 bases. V shed 6 bases and J 0 bases; nucleotides not matched to a gene: 7. The CDR3 sequence is 16 residues long. CDR3 sequence (DNA): TGTGCCAGCAGCGGACTAGCTGTAAGCTCCTACAATGAGCAGTTCTTC. Protein product: CASSGLAVSSYNEQFF.

This clonotype was recorded at least ten times. This chain links TRBV7-8 with TRBJ2-5; D is possibly TRBD2 (6 bases). This CDR3 is built from 16 residues. Germline assignment: CDR1 SGHVS and CDR2 FQNEAQ. Trimming left V 1 base short and J 4 bases short, with 16 bases between. The chain's CDR3 is CASSLVQAEGLETQYF. Here the CDR3 DNA reads TGTGCCAGCAGCTTAGTCCAAGCGGAGGGTTTAGAGACCCAGTACTTC.

The sample holds many counts of this clonotype. V gene TRBV3-1 combines with J gene TRBJ1-5, with TRBD1 matching 8 bases. Per the germline V gene, CDR1 is LGHDT and CDR2 is YNNKEL (reference sequence). The V and J ends lost 4 bases and 7 bases, in that order; junction bases with no gene match: 3. The CDR3 is made up of 13 amino acids. The CDR3 region has the DNA TGTGCCAGCAGCCCAGGGGGCGGGCAGCCCCAGCATTTT. As protein: CASSPGGGQPQHF.

CDR3 sequence: CASNSLRRQAASPLHF. DNA for the CDR3: TGTGCCAGCAACTCCCTCCGGAGACAGGCGGCATCACCCCTCCACTTT. V gene TRBV6-5 combines with J gene TRBJ1-6, with D maybe TRBD1 (6 bases). The length of the CDR3 is 16 residues. From germline, CDR1 is MNHEY and CDR2 SVGAGI. Trimming took off 7 bases at V and 10 bases at J, with 23 bases between the two ends.

This clonotype showed up many times. The chain has TRBV12-3 or TRBV12-4 and TRBJ2-7; a weak D match, TRBD1 (6 bases). Trimming pared 6 bases from V and 5 bases from J, leaving 26 bases between. This CDR3 is 17 amino acids long. The CDR3 nucleotides read TGTGCCAGCAGCCCCGGGACATACTTCTCGCCCAATGACGAGCAGTACTTC. Its translation: CASSPGTYFSPNDEQYF.

The V gene is TRBV30, the J gene TRBJ1-1; TRBD1 might be the D (6 bases). Germline CDR1 reads GTSNPN; CDR2 reads SVGIG (reference sequence). The V end lost 3 bases, the J end lost 1 base, and 15 bases lay between the germline ends. This CDR3 is 15 amino acids long. Here the CDR3 reads CAWRATTGRNTEAFF. The DNA for the CDR3 is TGTGCCTGGAGGGCAACTACAGGGAGGAACACTGAAGCTTTCTTT.

The chain joins TRBV6-5 to TRBJ2-1; D call uncertain. The CDR3 has 11 amino acids. V lost 2 bases to trimming and J lost 9 bases, with 5 bases between them. The germline gives CDR1 MNHEY, CDR2 SVGAGI. The CDR3 nucleotides read TGTGCCAGCAGTTACAGCCGTGAGCAGTTCTTC. As protein: CASSYSREQFF.

There are many counts of this clonotype. V gene TRBV6-5 combines with J gene TRBJ1-5; tentative D call: TRBD1 (6 bases). The CDR3 has 13 residues. Trimming shortened V by 7 bases and J by 4 bases, and 11 bases separated the two germline ends. In germline, CDR1 is MNHEY, CDR2 SVGAGI. In DNA form, the CDR3 reads TGTGCCAGCAAAGGACAGTTAAATCAGCCCCAGCATTTT. Protein product: CASKGQLNQPQHF.

In this sample, this clonotype turned up many times. J is TRBJ1-6 and V is TRBV5-4; D unresolved. V lost 4 bases, J lost 4 bases, and 9 bases lay in between. CDR1 and CDR2 (germline): SGHNT, YYREEE (reference sequence). This CDR3 has 14 residues. The CDR3 nucleotides are TGTGCCAGCAGCCCGGACGTTTATAATTCACCCCTCCACTTT. Its protein product is CASSPDVYNSPLHF.